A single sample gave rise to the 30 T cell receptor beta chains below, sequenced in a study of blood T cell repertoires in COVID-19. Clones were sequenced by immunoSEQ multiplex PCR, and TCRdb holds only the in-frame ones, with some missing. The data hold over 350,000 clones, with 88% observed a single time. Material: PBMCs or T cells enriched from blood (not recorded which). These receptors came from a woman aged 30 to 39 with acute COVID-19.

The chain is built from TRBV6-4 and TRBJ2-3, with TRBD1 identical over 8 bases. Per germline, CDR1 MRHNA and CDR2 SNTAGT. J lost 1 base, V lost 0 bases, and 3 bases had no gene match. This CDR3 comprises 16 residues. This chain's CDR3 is CASSDSPGQGTDTQYF. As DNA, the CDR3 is TGTGCCAGCAGTGACTCACCGGGACAGGGCACAGATACGCAGTATTTT.

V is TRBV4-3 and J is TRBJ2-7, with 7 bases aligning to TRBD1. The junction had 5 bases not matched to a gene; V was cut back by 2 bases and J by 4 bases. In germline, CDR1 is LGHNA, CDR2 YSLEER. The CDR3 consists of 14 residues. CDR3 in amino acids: CASSQRTGKYEQYF. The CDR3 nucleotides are TGCGCCAGCAGCCAACGGACAGGTAAATACGAGCAGTACTTC.

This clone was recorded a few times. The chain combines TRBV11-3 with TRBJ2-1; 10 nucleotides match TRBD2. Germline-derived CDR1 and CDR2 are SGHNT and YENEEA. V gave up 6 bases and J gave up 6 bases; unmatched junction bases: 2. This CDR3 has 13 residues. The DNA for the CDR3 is TGTGCCAGCAGGAGCGGGGGGGCCAATGAGCAGTTCTTC. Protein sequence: CASRSGGANEQFF.

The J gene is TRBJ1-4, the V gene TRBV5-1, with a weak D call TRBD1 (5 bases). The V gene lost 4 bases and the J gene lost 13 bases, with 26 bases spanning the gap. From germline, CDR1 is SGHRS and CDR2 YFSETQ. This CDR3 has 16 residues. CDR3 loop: CASSVGTAGLIDGLFF. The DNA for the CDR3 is TGCGCCAGCAGCGTTGGGACTGCGGGCCTGATTGACGGACTGTTTTTT.

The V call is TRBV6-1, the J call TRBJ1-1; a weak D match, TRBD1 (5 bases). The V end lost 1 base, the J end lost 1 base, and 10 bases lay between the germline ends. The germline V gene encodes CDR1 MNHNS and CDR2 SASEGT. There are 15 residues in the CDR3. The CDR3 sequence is CASSEGGFGNTEAFF. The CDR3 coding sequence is TGTGCCAGCAGTGAAGGGGGCTTCGGGAACACTGAAGCTTTCTTT.

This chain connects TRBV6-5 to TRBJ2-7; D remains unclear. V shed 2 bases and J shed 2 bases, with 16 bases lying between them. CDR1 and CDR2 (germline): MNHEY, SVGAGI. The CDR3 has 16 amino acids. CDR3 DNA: TGTGCCAGCAGTTACCCGGGTTTGGGTTCTACCTACGAGCAGTACTTC. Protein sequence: CASSYPGLGSTYEQYF.

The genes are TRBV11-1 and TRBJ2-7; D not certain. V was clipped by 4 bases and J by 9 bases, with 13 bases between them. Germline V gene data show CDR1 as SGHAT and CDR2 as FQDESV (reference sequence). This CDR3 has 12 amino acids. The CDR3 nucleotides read TGTGCCAGCAGCTCCTTTCGTCTTGTGCAGTACTTC. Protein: CASSSFRLVQYF. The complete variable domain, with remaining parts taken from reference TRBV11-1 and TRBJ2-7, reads EAEVAQSPRYKITEKSQAVAFWCDPISGHATLYWYRQILGQGPELLVQFQDESVVDDSQLPKDRFSAERLKGVDSTLKIQPAELGDSAMYLCASSSFRLVQYFGPGTRLTVT.

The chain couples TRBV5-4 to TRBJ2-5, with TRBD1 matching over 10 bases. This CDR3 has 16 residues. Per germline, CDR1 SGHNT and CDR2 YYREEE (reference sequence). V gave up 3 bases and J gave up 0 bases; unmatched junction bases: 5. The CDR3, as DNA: TGTGCCAGCAGCTCGACAGGGGGCGGGTACCAAGAGACCCAGTACTTC. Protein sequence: CASSSTGGGYQETQYF.

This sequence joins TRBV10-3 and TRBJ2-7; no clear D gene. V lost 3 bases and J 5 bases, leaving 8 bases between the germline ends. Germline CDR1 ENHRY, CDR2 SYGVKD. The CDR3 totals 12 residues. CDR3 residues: CAISDPRDEQYF. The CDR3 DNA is TGTGCCATCAGTGATCCACGGGACGAGCAGTACTTC.

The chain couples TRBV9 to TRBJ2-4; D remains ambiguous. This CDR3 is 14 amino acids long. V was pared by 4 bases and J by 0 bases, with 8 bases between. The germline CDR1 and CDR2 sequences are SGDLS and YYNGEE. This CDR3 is CASSSGLAKNIQYF. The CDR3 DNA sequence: TGTGCCAGCAGCTCAGGCCTAGCCAAAAACATTCAGTACTTC.

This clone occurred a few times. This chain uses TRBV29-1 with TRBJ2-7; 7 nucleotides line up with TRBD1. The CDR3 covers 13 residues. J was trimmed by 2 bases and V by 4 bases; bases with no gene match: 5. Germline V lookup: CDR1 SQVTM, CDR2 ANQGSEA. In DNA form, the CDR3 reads TGCAGCGTTGTACAGGGGTTTACCTACGAGCAGTACTTC. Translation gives CSVVQGFTYEQYF.

The CDR3 is CASSLAQDAYNEQFF. CDR3 DNA sequence: TGCGCCAGCAGCTTGGCGCAGGATGCCTACAATGAGCAGTTCTTC. The chain is built from TRBV5-1 and TRBJ2-1; no reliable D call. Germline lookup yields CDR1 SGHRS and CDR2 YFSETQ. The CDR3 runs 15 residues. The germline V and J ends were trimmed by 0 bases and 2 bases, with 9 bases remaining between them.

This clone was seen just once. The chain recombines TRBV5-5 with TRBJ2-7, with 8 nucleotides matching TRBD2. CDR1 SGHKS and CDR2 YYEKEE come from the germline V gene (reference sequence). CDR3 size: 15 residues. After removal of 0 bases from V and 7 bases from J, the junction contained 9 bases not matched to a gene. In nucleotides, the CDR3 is TGTGCCAGCAGCTTGGCGGGCGGGGGGCCTTGGGAGCAGTACTTC. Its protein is CASSLAGGGPWEQYF.

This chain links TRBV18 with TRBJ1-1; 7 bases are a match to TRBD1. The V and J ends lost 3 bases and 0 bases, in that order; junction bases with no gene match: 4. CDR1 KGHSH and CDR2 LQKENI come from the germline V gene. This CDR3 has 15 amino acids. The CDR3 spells CASSPQGQLNTEAFF. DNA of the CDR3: TGTGCCAGCTCACCGCAGGGACAGCTGAACACTGAAGCTTTCTTT.

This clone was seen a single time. This chain's CDR3 is CASSVGDFGGNRNTGELFF. As DNA, the CDR3 is TGTGCCAGCAGCGTAGGGGATTTTGGAGGGAACCGAAACACCGGGGAGCTGTTTTTT. The chain joins TRBV9 to TRBJ2-2; weak D call: TRBD2 (6 bases). Trimming shortened V by 0 bases and J by 2 bases, and 20 bases separated the two germline ends. Germline V gene lookup returns CDR1 SGDLS and CDR2 YYNGEE. The CDR3 consists of 19 residues. Full variable domain (rest looked up from reference TRBV9 and TRBJ2-2): DSGVTQTPKHLITATGQRVTLRCSPRSGDLSVYWYQQSLDQGLQFLIQYYNGEERAKGNILERFSAQQFPDLHSELNLSSLELGDSALYFCASSVGDFGGNRNTGELFFGEGSRLTVL.

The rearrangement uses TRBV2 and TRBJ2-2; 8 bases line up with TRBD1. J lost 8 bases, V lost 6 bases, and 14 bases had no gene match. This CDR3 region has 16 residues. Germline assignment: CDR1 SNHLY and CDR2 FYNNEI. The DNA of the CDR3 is TGTGCCAGCAGAGCAGCCCGGGACAGGAAGGCTGGGGAGCTGTTTTTT. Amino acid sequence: CASRAARDRKAGELFF.

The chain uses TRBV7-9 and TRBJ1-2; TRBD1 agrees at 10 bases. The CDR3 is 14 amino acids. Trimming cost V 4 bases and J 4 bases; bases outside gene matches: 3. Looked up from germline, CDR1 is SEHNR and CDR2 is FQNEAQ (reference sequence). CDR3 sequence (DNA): TGTGCCAGCAGCTATAGGGACAGGGGCTATGGCTACACCTTC. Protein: CASSYRDRGYGYTF.

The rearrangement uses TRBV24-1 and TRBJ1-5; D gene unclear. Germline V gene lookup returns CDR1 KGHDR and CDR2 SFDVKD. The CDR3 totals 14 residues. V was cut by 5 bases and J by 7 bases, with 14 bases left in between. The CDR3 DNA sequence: TGTGCCACCAGTGGGGCGGGGAAGAACCAGCCCCAGCATTTT. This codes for CATSGAGKNQPQHF.

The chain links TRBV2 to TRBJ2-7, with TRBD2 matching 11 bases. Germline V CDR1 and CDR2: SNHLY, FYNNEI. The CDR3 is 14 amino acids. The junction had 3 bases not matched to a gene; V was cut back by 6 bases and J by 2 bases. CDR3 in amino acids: CASRGTSGAYEQYF. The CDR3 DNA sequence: TGTGCCAGCAGGGGGACTAGCGGAGCCTACGAGCAGTACTTC.

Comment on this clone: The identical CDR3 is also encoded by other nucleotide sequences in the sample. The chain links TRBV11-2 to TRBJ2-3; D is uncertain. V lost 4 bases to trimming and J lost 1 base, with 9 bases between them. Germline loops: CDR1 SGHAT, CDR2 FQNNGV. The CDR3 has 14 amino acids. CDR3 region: CASSSRLGTDTQYF. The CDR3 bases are TGTGCCAGCAGCTCCAGACTCGGCACAGATACGCAGTATTTT.

CDR3 coding DNA: TGTGCCAGCAGCTTGAGGAAGGGGGGGACCTACGAGCAGTACTTC. This translates into CASSLRKGGTYEQYF. This sequence joins TRBV5-5 and TRBJ2-7, with a possible D match to TRBD2 (7 bases). The CDR3 loop spans 15 amino acids. V was cut by 1 base and J by 2 bases, with 13 bases left in between. Germline lookup yields CDR1 SGHKS and CDR2 YYEKEE (reference sequence).

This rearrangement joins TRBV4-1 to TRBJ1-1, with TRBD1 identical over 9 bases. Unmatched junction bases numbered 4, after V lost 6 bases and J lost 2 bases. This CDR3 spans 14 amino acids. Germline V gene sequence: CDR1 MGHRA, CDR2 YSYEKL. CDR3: CASRKQGANTEAFF. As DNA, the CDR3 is TGCGCCAGCAGAAAACAGGGGGCCAACACTGAAGCTTTCTTT.

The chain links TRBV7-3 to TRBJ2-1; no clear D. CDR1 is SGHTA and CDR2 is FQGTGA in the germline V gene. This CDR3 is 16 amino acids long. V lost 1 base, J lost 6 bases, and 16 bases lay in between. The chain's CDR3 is CASSLSVAAPPNEQFF. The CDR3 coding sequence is TGTGCCAGCAGCTTAAGTGTGGCGGCCCCCCCCAATGAGCAGTTCTTC.

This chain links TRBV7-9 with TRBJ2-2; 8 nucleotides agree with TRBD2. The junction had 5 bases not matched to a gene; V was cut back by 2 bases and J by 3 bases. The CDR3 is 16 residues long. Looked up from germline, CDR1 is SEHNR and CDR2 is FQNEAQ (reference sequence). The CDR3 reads CASSLRSGGYTGELFF. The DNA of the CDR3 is TGTGCCAGCAGCTTAAGGAGCGGGGGATACACCGGGGAGCTGTTTTTT.

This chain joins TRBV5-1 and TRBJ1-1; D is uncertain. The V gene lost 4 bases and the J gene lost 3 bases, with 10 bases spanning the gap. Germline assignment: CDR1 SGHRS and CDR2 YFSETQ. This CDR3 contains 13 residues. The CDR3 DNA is TGCGCCAGCAGCCTAGAGCATGACACTGAAGCTTTCTTT. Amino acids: CASSLEHDTEAFF.

The DNA for the CDR3 is TGCGCCAGCAGCATACTGGACGGGGGTCCTGGGGACACTGAAGCTTTCTTT. Its translation: CASSILDGGPGDTEAFF. This chain connects TRBV5-1 to TRBJ1-1; maybe TRBD1 (5 bases). This CDR3 spans 17 amino acids. The V gene lost 4 bases and the J gene lost 3 bases, with 22 bases spanning the gap. In germline, CDR1 is SGHRS, CDR2 YFSETQ.

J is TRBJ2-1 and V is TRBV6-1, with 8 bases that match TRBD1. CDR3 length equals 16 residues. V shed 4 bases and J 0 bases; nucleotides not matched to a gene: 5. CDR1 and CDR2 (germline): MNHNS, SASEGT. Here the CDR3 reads CASSGWTGSSYNEQFF. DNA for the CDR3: TGTGCCAGCAGTGGTTGGACAGGGAGCTCCTACAATGAGCAGTTCTTC.

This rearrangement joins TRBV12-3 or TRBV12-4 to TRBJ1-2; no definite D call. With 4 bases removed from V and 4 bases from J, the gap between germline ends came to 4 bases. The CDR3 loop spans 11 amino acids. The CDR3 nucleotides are TGTGCCAGCAGTTCCTCCTATGGCTACACCTTC. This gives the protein CASSSSYGYTF.

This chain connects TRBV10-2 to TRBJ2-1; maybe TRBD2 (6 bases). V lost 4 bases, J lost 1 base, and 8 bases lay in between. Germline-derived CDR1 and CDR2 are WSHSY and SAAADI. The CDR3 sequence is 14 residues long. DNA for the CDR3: TGCGCCAGCAGTGTCGGGGGTTCCTACAATGAGCAGTTCTTC. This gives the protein CASSVGGSYNEQFF.

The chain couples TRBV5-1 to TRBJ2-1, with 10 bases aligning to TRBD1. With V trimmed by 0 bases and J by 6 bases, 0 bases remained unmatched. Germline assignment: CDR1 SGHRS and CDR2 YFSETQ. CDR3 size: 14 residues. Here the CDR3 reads CASSLGTGGNEQFF. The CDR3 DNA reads TGCGCCAGCAGCTTGGGGACAGGGGGCAATGAGCAGTTCTTC.